The rows below give T cell receptor beta chains drawn from one sample of a study of T cell changes during pregnancy in multiple sclerosis. TCRdb keeps only in-frame clones here, not all; method: immunoSEQ multiplex PCR. The sample has tens of thousands of clones; about nine tenths are singletons. Sequencing was performed on CD4+ T cells from peripheral blood mononuclear cells, taken after pregnancy. All receptors come from a female donor in good health, enrolled as a control in a pregnancy study. Each CDR3 is given with its conserved first and last residue. D genes are given only for firm matches. Only part of the rows carry a size: once, few, many, or a class if the clone is expanded.

D | J | V | size | DNA | CDR3
NA | TRBJ1-1 | TRBV10-1 | NA | TGCGCCAGCAGTGACGGGGATAAAGCTTTCTTT | CASSDGDKAFF
TRBD2 | TRBJ2-7 | TRBV7-8 | NA | TGTGCCAGCAGCCCCGGGACTAGCGGCTCCTACGAGCAGTACTTC | CASSPGTSGSYEQYF
NA | TRBJ1-2 | TRBV27 | NA | TGTGCCAGCGCCCTCCGGGGTGTCAATGGCTACACCTTC | CASALRGVNGYTF
TRBD1 | TRBJ2-6 | TRBV5-6 | NA | TGTGCCAGCAGCTTCAGGGGGCGCACCGGGGCCAACGTCCTGACTTTC | CASSFRGRTGANVLTF
NA | TRBJ1-4 | TRBV21-1 | NA | TGTGCCAGCAACGAGAGCGGCCGAACTAATGAAAAACTGTTTTTT | CASNESGRTNEKLFF
TRBD1 | TRBJ2-3 | TRBV27 | NA | TGTGCCAGCAGTAAAGACAGGGGGCTTGCGACAGATACGCAGTATTTT | CASSKDRGLATDTQYF
TRBD2 | TRBJ2-4 | TRBV6-1 | NA | TGTGCCAGCAGTGATGGGACTAGCGGGGCCTGGGGCATTCAGTACTTC | CASSDGTSGAWGIQYF
TRBD1 | TRBJ1-5 | TRBV28 | NA | TGTGCCAGCACTTTCCGAGACAGGGGTGTTCAGCCCCAGCATTTT | CASTFRDRGVQPQHF
NA | TRBJ1-5 | TRBV19 | NA | TGTGCCAGTAGTATGGGCCCCCCCCCTCAGCCCCAGCATTTT | CASSMGPPPQPQHF
NA | TRBJ1-2 | TRBV28 | NA | TGTGCCAGCAGTTTGGCGACACCCCGCAGCTATGGCTACACCTTC | CASSLATPRSYGYTF
TRBD2 | TRBJ2-1 | TRBV5-4 | NA | TGTGCCAGCAGCTTGGTTGCGGGGGGCTGGAATGAGCAGTTCTTC | CASSLVAGGWNEQFF
NA | TRBJ2-3 | TRBV19 | NA | TGTGCCAGTACCCCTAAAGTCCTGAGACAGCAGACAAATACGCAGTATTTT | CASTPKVLRQQTNTQYF
TRBD1 | TRBJ2-1 | TRBV7-2 | NA | TGTGCCAGCAGCTTCGGGACAGGCGGCAATGAGCAGTTCTTC | CASSFGTGGNEQFF
NA | TRBJ1-5 | TRBV14 | once | TGTGCCAGCAGTCACTCGGGACAAGGACAGCCCCAGCATTTT | CASSHSGQGQPQHF
TRBD2 | TRBJ2-1 | TRBV10-3 | NA | TGTGCCATCAGTGACCCCCCGGGGGGGCGGGGAGCCTACAATGAGCAGTTCTTC | CAISDPPGGRGAYNEQFF
NA | TRBJ2-5 | TRBV6-5 | NA | TGTGCCAGCAGTTACTCGTCAGGATCAGAGACCCAGTACTTC | CASSYSSGSETQYF